The 2 T cell receptor beta chains given below trace back to one sample, sequenced in a study of PD-1 blockade in classical Hodgkin lymphoma (dated by TCRdb to the early 2020s). The library relied on the immunoSEQ multiplex PCR assay. Drawn from immuneACCESS, this table holds only the in-frame rearrangements with V and J called that TCRdb kept. Clones are partly lost; checked studies trace under half to an unresolved V gene and leave the rest unexplained. Counted in this sample were 2,800 or so clones; under 80% of them appeared once. 11% of the sample rests with the top ten. According to the study, the label for this sample's time point signals: cycle 1 day 1 (C1D1), immediately before nivolumab initiation. Every trial patient had relapsed after autologous stem cell transplantation, and cohorts A, B and C differed in prior brentuximab vedotin exposure. CD8+ T cells were purified from thawed PBMCs by magnetic negative selection with a Miltenyi CD8+ T cell isolation kit.

The sequencing here drew on CD8+ T cells from blood, taken at baseline. Every receptor here comes from a human donor with classical Hodgkin lymphoma.

The rearrangement uses TRBV7-9 and TRBJ2-7, with TRBD1 identical over 8 bases. This CDR3 is built from 15 residues. Trimming removed 1 base from V and 1 base from J; junction bases left unmatched: 3. Germline values: CDR1 SEHNR, CDR2 FQNEAQ (reference sequence). CDR3 residues: CASSLVGQGSYEQYF. DNA for the CDR3: TGTGCCAGCAGCTTAGTTGGACAGGGTTCCTACGAGCAGTACTTC. Based on the CDR3 plus reference TRBV7-9 and TRBJ2-7, the full variable domain is DTGVSQNPRHKITKRGQNVTFRCDPISEHNRLYWYRQTLGQGPEFLTYFQNEAQLEKSRLLSDRFSAERPKGSFSTLEIQRTEQGDSAMYLCASSLVGQGSYEQYFGPGTRLTVT.

The chain links TRBV2 to TRBJ1-2; no firm D call. CDR1 is SNHLY and CDR2 is FYNNEI in the germline V gene. This CDR3 spans 19 amino acids. Trimming shortened V by 4 bases and J by 4 bases, and 28 bases separated the two germline ends. The CDR3 region has the DNA TGTGCCAGCAGTGGGACTTCCCGACCTACAGTCTCCGGGGTCTATGGCTACACCTTC. Residues: CASSGTSRPTVSGVYGYTF. The entire variable domain, with the rest obtained from reference TRBV2 and TRBJ1-2, is as follows: EPEVTQTPSHQVTQMGQEVILRCVPISNHLYFYWYRQILGQKVEFLVSFYNNEISEKSEIFDDQFSVERPDGSNFTLKIRSTKLEDSAMYFCASSGTSRPTVSGVYGYTFGSGTRLTVV.